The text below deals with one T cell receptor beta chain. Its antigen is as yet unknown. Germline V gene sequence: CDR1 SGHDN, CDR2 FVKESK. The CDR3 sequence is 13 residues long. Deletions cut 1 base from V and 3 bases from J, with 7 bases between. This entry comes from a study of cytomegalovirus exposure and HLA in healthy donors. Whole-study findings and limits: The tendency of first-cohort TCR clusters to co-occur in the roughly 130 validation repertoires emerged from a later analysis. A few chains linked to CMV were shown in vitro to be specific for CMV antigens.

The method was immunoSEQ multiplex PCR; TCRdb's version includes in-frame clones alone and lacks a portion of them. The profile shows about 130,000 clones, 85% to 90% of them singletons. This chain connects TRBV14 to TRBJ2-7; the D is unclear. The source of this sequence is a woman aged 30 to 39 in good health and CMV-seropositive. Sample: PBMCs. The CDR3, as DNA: TGTGCCAGCAGCCAAGCTACGGGCTACGAGCAGTACTTC. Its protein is CASSQATGYEQYF.